This T cell receptor (beta chain) derives from a study of technical replicates of blood from a few donors. V was clipped by 6 bases and J by 0 bases, with 11 bases between them. Germline CDR1 SQVTM, CDR2 ANQGSEA. The CDR3 covers 14 residues. The table came from immunoSEQ multiplex PCR; TCRdb's copy has only in-frame clones and leaves some out. The sample shows about 82,000 clones, around 94% of them seen only once. The sample taken for sequencing was T cells isolated from PBMCs. This rearrangement joins TRBV29-1 to TRBJ1-4, with unresolved D. This clonotype was sampled from a human donor in good health. CDR3 amino acids: CSVLPAATNEKLFF. In DNA form, the CDR3 reads TGCAGCGTACTACCAGCCGCAACTAATGAAAAACTGTTTTTT. The entire variable domain, with the rest obtained from reference TRBV29-1 and TRBJ1-4, is as follows: SAVISQKPSRDICQRGTSLTIQCQVDSQVTMMFWYRQQPGQSLTLIATANQGSEATYESGFVIDKFPISRPNLTFSTLTVSNMSPEDSSIYLCSVLPAATNEKLFFGSGTQLSVL.